The source of this TCR beta chain is a study of T cell responses to AZD1222 COVID-19 vaccine. Findings and limits, study-wide: It was only a handful of AZD1222 recipients who were seropositive at baseline.

The CDR3 is made up of 14 amino acids. Germline V gene lookup returns CDR1 LGHNA and CDR2 YNFKEQ. The V and J ends lost 4 bases and 8 bases respectively, with 17 bases between them. A word on this clone: Its antigen is still unknown.

Pooled in the analysis were second doses at about 4 or about 12 weeks. The table came from immunoSEQ multiplex PCR; TCRdb's copy has only in-frame clones and leaves some out. Of over 25,000 clones listed, about 90% are singletons. This sequence was found in an adult who received the AZD1222 COVID-19 vaccine. The rearrangement joins TRBV4-2 to TRBJ1-2; D is perhaps TRBD1 (5 bases). The specimen comprised peripheral blood, sampled 28 days after the second AZD1222 dose. The CDR3 nucleotides are TGTGCCAGCAGCCCAACAGGTTCTCTTGACGGCTACACCTTC. This codes for CASSPTGSLDGYTF.